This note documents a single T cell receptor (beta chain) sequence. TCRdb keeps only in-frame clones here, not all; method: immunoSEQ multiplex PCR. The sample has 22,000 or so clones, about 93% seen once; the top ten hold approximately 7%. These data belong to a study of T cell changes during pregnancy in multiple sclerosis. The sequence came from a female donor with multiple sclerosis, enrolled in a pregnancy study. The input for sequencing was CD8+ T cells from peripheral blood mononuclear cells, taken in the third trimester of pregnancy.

In nucleotides, the CDR3 is TGTGCCAGCAGCGCATATCTAGCGGGGAATACGCAGTATTTT. Protein sequence: CASSAYLAGNTQYF. The chain carries TRBV13 and TRBJ2-3; TRBD2 matches at 9 bases. The ends lost 5 bases at V and 7 bases at J; junction bases unmatched: 7. The CDR3 runs 14 residues. The germline gives CDR1 PRHDT, CDR2 FYEKMQ (reference sequence).